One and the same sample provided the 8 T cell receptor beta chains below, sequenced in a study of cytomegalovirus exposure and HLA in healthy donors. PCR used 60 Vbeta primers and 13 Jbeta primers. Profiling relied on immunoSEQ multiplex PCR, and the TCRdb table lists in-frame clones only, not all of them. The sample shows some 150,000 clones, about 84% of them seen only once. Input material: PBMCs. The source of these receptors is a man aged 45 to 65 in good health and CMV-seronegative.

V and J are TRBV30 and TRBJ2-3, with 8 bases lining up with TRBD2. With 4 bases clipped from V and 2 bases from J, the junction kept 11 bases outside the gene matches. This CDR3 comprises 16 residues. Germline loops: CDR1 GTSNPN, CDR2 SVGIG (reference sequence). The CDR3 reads CAWTQLSGAFTDTQYF. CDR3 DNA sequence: TGTGCCTGGACCCAACTTAGCGGGGCCTTCACAGATACGCAGTATTTT.

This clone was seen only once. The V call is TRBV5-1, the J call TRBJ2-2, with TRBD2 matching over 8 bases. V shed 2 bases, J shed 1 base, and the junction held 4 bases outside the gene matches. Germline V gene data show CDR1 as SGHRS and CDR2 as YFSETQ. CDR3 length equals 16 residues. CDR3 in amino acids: CASSFGAGGNTGELFF. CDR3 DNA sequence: TGCGCCAGCAGCTTCGGCGCGGGGGGGAACACCGGGGAGCTGTTTTTT.

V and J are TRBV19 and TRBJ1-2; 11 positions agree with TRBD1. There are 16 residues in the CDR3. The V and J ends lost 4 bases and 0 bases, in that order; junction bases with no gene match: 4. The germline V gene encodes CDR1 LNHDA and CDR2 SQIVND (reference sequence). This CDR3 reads CASSSRDRGTNYGYTF. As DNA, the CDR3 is TGTGCCAGTAGTAGCCGGGACAGGGGGACTAACTATGGCTACACCTTC.

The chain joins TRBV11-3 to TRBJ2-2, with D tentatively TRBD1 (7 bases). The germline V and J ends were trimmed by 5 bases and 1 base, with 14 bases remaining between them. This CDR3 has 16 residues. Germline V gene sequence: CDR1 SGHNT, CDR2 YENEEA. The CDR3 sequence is CASSGRGTVNTGELFF. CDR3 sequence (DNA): TGTGCCAGCAGCGGACGGGGGACAGTGAACACCGGGGAGCTGTTTTTT.

The CDR3 DNA reads TGTGCCAGCAGCCAGTACAGGGGATCCTACGAGCAGTACTTC. It is translated as CASSQYRGSYEQYF. The chain couples TRBV4-2 to TRBJ2-7, with TRBD1 identical over 7 bases. The CDR3 contains 14 residues. Germline V gene data show CDR1 as LGHNA and CDR2 as YNFKEQ. V lost 3 bases, J lost 1 base, and 3 bases stayed unmatched.

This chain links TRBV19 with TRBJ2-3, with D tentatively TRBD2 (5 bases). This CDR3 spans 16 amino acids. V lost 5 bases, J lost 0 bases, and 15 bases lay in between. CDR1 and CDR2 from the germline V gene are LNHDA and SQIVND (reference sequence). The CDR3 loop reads CASSGWQRTSTDTQYF. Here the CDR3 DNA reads TGTGCCAGTAGTGGTTGGCAGCGGACTAGCACAGATACGCAGTATTTT.

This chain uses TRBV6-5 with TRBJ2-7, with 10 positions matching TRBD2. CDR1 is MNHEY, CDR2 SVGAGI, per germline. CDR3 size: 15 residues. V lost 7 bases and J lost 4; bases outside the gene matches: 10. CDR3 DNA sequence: TGTGCCAGCACTCCCGCCCGGACTAGCGGATACGAGCAGTACTTC. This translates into CASTPARTSGYEQYF.

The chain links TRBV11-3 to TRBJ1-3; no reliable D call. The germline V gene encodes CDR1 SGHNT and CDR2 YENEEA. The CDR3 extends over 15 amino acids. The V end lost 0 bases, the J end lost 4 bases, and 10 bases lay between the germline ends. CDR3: CASSLDSLAGNTIYF. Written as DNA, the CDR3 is TGTGCCAGCAGCTTAGACAGTCTGGCCGGAAACACCATATATTTT.